This record covers a single TCR beta chain. Its antigen is currently unknown. The immunoSEQ assay was version 4, run in survey mode. This table comes from immunoSEQ multiplex PCR, and its TCRdb copy is limited to in-frame clones, with some not included. The sample has nearly 20,000 clones, roughly 60% seen once; the top ten hold around 1.8%. V shed 4 bases and J shed 3 bases, with 16 bases lying between them. CDR1 and CDR2 (germline): MNHNS, SASEGT. The CDR3 runs 17 residues. The data derive from a study of persistence of HIV-infected CD4 T cells. An overlapping HIV-1 Gag peptide pool stimulated these cells at about 0.9 ug/peptide/mL. Responding CD4+ T cells were sorted by upregulation of both CD40 ligand and CD69.

The origin of this receptor is an adult woman with HIV who was CMV-seropositive. The chain couples TRBV6-1 to TRBJ1-6; the D is unclear. Source: CD4+ T cells sorted from PBMCs after roughly 18-hour stimulation, taken from a patient who received antiretroviral therapy. The CDR3: CASSGRERAIYNSPLHF. The CDR3 coding sequence is TGTGCCAGCAGTGGACGCGAGCGAGCCATCTATAATTCACCCCTCCACTTT.